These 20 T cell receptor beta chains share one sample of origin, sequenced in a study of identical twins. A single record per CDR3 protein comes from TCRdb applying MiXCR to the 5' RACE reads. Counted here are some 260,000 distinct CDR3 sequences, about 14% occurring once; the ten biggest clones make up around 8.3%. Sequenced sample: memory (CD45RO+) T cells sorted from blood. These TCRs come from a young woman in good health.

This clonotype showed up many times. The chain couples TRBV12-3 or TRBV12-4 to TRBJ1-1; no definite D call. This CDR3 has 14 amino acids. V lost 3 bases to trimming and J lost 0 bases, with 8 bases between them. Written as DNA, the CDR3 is TGTGCCAGCAGTTTTGGCGGCGTGAACACTGAAGCTTTCTTT. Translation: CASSFGGVNTEAFF.

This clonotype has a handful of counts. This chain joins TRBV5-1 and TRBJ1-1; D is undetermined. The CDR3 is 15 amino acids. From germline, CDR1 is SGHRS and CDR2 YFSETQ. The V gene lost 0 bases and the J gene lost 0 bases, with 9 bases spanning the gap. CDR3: CASSLGAAMNTEAFF. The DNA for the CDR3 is TGCGCCAGCAGCTTGGGGGCGGCCATGAACACTGAAGCTTTCTTT.

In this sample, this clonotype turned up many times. DNA for the CDR3: TGTGCCAGCAGCAGCCGGGACAGGAGCTCCTTTTTTCAAAACTATGGCTACACCTTC. This encodes CASSSRDRSSFFQNYGYTF. The chain has TRBV11-1 and TRBJ1-2; 8 positions agree with TRBD1. CDR3 length: 19 residues. Germline V gene data show CDR1 as SGHAT and CDR2 as FQDESV (reference sequence). After removal of 5 bases from V and 2 bases from J, the junction contained 19 bases not matched to a gene.

CDR3 nucleotide sequence: TGTGCCAGCACAATCAAAGGTTCCCGAAAAGCTTTCTTT. Translated: CASTIKGSRKAFF. The genes are TRBV12-3 or TRBV12-4 and TRBJ1-1, with D unresolved. The CDR3 extends over 13 amino acids. Trimming cost V 7 bases and J 9 bases, with 18 bases left between them.

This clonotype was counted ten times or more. Written as DNA, the CDR3 is TGTGCCACCAGTGATCCGGCGGGACTCATCAATGAGCAGTTCTTC. Translated: CATSDPAGLINEQFF. This chain uses TRBV24-1 with TRBJ2-1; TRBD2 might be the D (6 bases). V dropped 3 bases and J dropped 6 bases, with 14 bases sitting between them. The CDR3 is made up of 15 amino acids. Germline CDR1 and CDR2: KGHDR and SFDVKD.

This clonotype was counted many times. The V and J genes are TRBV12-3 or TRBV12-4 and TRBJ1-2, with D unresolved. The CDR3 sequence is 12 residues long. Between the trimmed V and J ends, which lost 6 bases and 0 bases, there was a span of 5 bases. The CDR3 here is CASRAANYGYTF. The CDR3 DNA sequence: TGTGCCAGCAGGGCTGCTAACTATGGCTACACCTTC.

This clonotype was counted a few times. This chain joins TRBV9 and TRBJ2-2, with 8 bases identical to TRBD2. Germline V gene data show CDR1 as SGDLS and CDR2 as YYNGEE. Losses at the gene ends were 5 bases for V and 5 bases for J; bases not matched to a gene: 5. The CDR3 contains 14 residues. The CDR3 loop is CASRLAAGTGELFF. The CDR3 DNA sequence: TGTGCCAGCAGACTAGCGGCCGGGACCGGGGAGCTGTTTTTT. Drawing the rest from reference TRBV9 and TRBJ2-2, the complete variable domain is DSGVTQTPKHLITATGQRVTLRCSPRSGDLSVYWYQQSLDQGLQFLIQYYNGEERAKGNILERFSAQQFPDLHSELNLSSLELGDSALYFCASRLAAGTGELFFGEGSRLTVL.

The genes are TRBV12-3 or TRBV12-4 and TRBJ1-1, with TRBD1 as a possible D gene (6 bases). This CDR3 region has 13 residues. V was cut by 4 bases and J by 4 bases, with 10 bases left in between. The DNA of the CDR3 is TGTGCCAGCAGTTACGGGGGCCTCACTGAAGCTTTCTTT. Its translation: CASSYGGLTEAFF.

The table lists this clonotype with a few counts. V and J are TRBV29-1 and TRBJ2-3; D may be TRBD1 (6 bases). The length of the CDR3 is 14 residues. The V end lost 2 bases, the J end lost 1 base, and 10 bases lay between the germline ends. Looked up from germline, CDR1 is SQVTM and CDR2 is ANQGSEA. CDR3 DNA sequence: TGCAGCGTTGAAAATAACAGGGGCACAGATACGCAGTATTTT. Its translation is CSVENNRGTDTQYF.

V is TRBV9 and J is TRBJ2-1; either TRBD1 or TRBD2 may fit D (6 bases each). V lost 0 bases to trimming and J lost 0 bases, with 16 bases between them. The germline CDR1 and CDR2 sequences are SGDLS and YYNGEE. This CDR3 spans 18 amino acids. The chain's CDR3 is CASSVVDSEGGSYNEQFF. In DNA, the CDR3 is TGTGCCAGCAGCGTAGTAGACAGTGAGGGGGGCTCCTACAATGAGCAGTTCTTC. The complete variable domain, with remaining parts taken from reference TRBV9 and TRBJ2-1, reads DSGVTQTPKHLITATGQRVTLRCSPRSGDLSVYWYQQSLDQGLQFLIQYYNGEERAKGNILERFSAQQFPDLHSELNLSSLELGDSALYFCASSVVDSEGGSYNEQFFGPGTRLTVL.

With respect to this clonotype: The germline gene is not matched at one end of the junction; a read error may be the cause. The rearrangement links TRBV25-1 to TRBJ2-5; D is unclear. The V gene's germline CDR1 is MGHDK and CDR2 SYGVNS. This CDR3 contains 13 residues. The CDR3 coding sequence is TGTGCCAGCAGTGAATATATAGAAGAGGCCCAGTACTTC. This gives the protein CASSEYIEEAQYF.

In DNA form, the CDR3 reads TGTGCCAGCAGCTTAAATTCCGGTGCAGGTAACGCTGAAGCTTTCTTT. This encodes CASSLNSGAGNAEAFF. The chain links TRBV11-1 to TRBJ1-1, with D unresolved. The CDR3 is made up of 16 amino acids. V was cut by 2 bases and J by 6 bases, with 19 bases left in between. Germline-derived CDR1 and CDR2 are SGHAT and FQDESV (reference sequence).

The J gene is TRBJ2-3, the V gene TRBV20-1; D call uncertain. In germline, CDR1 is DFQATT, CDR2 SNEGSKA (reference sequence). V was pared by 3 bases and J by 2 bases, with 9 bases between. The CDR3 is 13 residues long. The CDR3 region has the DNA TGCAGTGCTAGGGCCAGCCCCACAGATACGCAGTATTTT. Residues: CSARASPTDTQYF.

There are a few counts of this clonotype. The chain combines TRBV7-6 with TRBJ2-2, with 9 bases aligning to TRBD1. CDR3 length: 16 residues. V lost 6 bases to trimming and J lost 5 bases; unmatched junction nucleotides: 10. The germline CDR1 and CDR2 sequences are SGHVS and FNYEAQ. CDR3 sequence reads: CASSLERTGETGELFF. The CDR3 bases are TGTGCCAGCAGTCTCGAGAGGACAGGGGAGACCGGGGAGCTGTTTTTT. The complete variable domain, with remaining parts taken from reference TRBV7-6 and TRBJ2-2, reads GAGVSQSPRYKVTKRGQDVALRCDPISGHVSLYWYRQALGQGPEFLTYFNYEAQQDKSGLPNDRFSAERPEGSISTLTIQRTEQRDSAMYRCASSLERTGETGELFFGEGSRLTVL.

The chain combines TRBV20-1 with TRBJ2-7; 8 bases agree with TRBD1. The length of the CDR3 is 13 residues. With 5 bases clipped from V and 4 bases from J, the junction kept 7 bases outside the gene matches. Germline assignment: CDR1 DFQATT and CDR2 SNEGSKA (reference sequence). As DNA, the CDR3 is TGCAGTGCTGTGGACAGGGCTCCTTACGAGCAGTACTTC. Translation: CSAVDRAPYEQYF.

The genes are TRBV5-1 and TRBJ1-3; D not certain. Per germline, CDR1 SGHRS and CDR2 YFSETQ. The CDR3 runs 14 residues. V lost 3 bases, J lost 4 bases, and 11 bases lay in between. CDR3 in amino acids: CASSSPSTGNTIYF. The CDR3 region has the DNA TGCGCCAGCAGCTCGCCTTCGACGGGAAACACCATATATTTT. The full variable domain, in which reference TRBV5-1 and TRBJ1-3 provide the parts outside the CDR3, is KAGVTQTPRYLIKTRGQQVTLSCSPISGHRSVSWYQQTPGQGLQFLFEYFSETQRNKGNFPGRFSGRQFSNSRSEMNVSTLELGDSALYLCASSSPSTGNTIYFGEGSWLTVV.

CDR3 DNA: TGCGCCAGCAGCTTGGACCACAAGCCCACTGAAGCTTTCTTT. Amino acid sequence: CASSLDHKPTEAFF. V and J are TRBV5-1 and TRBJ1-1; D remains ambiguous. The V gene lost 0 bases and the J gene lost 4 bases, with 10 bases spanning the gap. The CDR3 extends over 14 amino acids. Germline V gene sequence: CDR1 SGHRS, CDR2 YFSETQ.

Here the CDR3 DNA reads TGTGCCACCAGCAGGGCCAGGGACACCGGGGAGCTGTTTTTT. Protein product: CATSRARDTGELFF. The rearrangement joins TRBV15 to TRBJ2-2; TRBD1 might be the D (5 bases). The CDR3 is made up of 14 amino acids. Trimming cost V 3 bases and J 3 bases, with 8 bases left between them. The germline gives CDR1 LNHNV, CDR2 YYDKDF (reference sequence).

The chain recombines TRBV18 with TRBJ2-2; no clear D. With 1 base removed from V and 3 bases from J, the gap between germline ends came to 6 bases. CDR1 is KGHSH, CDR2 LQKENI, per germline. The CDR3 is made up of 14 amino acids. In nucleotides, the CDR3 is TGTGCCAGCTCACCACAGGTGGACACCGGGGAGCTGTTTTTT. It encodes CASSPQVDTGELFF.

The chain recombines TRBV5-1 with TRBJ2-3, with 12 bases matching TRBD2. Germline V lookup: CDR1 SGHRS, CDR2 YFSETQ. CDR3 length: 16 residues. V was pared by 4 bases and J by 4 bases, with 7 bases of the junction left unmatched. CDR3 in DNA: TGCGCCAGCAGCGTCCAGACTAGCGGGGGCTCAGATACGCAGTATTTT. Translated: CASSVQTSGGSDTQYF.